This record looks at one T cell receptor (beta chain) sequence and its context. Roughly 2 micrograms of genomic DNA from cryopreserved PBMCs went into TCR beta libraries. The record originates from a study of cytotoxic CD8 clonotypes in ibrutinib-treated CLL. Study-wide background: Productive templates averaged about 250,000 per sample, and productive rearrangements 85,000 to 95,000.

Some clones are missing from TCRdb's copy, which holds only in-frame ones; the method was immunoSEQ multiplex PCR. The table lists tens of thousands of clones, approximately 71% of them singletons. Per germline, CDR1 SGDLS and CDR2 YYNGEE. V trimming: 0 bases; J trimming: 4 bases; junction bases outside the gene matches: 11. The length of the CDR3 is 19 residues. V is TRBV9 and J is TRBJ2-1, with 12 bases matching TRBD2. This receptor was identified in a human donor with chronic lymphocytic leukemia. The source was PBMCs, collected after 12 months of ibrutinib treatment. This CDR3 reads CASSVEGILAGGSYNEQFF. DNA for the CDR3: TGTGCCAGCAGCGTAGAAGGAATTCTAGCGGGAGGGTCGTACAATGAGCAGTTCTTC.